Listed here are 22 T cell receptor beta chains from one sample, sequenced in a study of glioma-infiltrating T cells after dendritic cell vaccination. Time point noted: after dendritic cell vaccination, including at tumor progression/relapse. The table came from immunoSEQ multiplex PCR; TCRdb's copy has only in-frame clones and leaves some out. The table includes fewer than 75,000 clones, more than 70% detected once. The specimen was blood, collected after dendritic cell vaccination. The receptors originated from a human donor with glioblastoma.

The chain is built from TRBV29-1 and TRBJ1-2; D uncertain. Trimming left V 3 bases short and J 6 bases short, with 11 bases between. This CDR3 spans 12 amino acids. Looked up from germline, CDR1 is SQVTM and CDR2 is ANQGSEA. As DNA, the CDR3 is TGCAGCGTTGAGTCCCGCGTGAATGGCTACACCTTC. This translates into CSVESRVNGYTF.

The chain uses TRBV20-1 and TRBJ1-3; TRBD1 agrees at 8 bases. The ends lost 6 bases at V and 8 bases at J; junction bases unmatched: 3. Per the germline V gene, CDR1 is DFQATT and CDR2 is SNEGSKA (reference sequence). This CDR3 has 11 amino acids. In DNA form, the CDR3 reads TGCAGTGCCAGACAGGGGCACACCATATATTTT. Its protein is CSARQGHTIYF.

V usage is TRBV5-1 and J usage is TRBJ1-1, with 7 positions matching TRBD1. Looked up from germline, CDR1 is SGHRS and CDR2 is YFSETQ. Trimming cost V 4 bases and J 1 base; bases outside gene matches: 7. CDR3 length: 15 amino acids. The CDR3 coding sequence is TGCGCCAGCAGCGAGGACTACAGGGGGAACACTGAAGCTTTCTTT. Residues: CASSEDYRGNTEAFF.

The V and J genes are TRBV15 and TRBJ2-7, with 8 bases fitting TRBD1. Germline loops: CDR1 LNHNV, CDR2 YYDKDF (reference sequence). V was clipped by 2 bases and J by 3 bases; unmatched bases: 9. The CDR3 covers 16 residues. The CDR3 coding sequence is TGTGCCACCAGCAGAAGTCAGGGGGCGCACGGCTACGAGCAGTACTTC. This encodes CATSRSQGAHGYEQYF.

This chain links TRBV4-3 with TRBJ2-6; D may be TRBD2 (5 bases). Trimming shortened V by 3 bases and J by 4 bases, and 16 bases separated the two germline ends. This CDR3 region has 17 residues. The germline gives CDR1 LGHNA, CDR2 YSLEER. CDR3 protein: CASSQRASSPGANVLTF. The CDR3 region has the DNA TGCGCCAGCAGCCAGCGGGCCTCAAGCCCCGGGGCCAACGTCCTGACTTTC.

V and J are TRBV27 and TRBJ2-7, with TRBD1 identical over 7 bases. This CDR3 spans 16 amino acids. CDR1 is MNHEY, CDR2 SMNVEV, per germline (reference sequence). V was clipped by 2 bases and J by 4 bases; unmatched bases: 11. Here the CDR3 reads CASSLGGWTGNYEQYF. For the CDR3, the DNA is TGTGCCAGCAGTTTAGGGGGTTGGACAGGTAATTACGAGCAGTACTTC.

The V and J genes are TRBV30 and TRBJ1-1; possibly TRBD1 for D (6 bases). Germline lookup yields CDR1 GTSNPN and CDR2 SVGIG (reference sequence). Trimming shortened V by 2 bases and J by 11 bases, and 15 bases separated the two germline ends. This CDR3 spans 12 amino acids. CDR3 DNA sequence: TGTGCCTGGAGTTTGGACAGATGGATTGCTTTCTTT. Amino acids: CAWSLDRWIAFF.

The rearrangement joins TRBV6-5 to TRBJ1-6, with 9 bases lining up with TRBD1. The junction had 6 bases not matched to a gene; V was cut back by 8 bases and J by 4 bases. The CDR3 covers 15 residues. CDR1 and CDR2 (germline): MNHEY, SVGAGI. CDR3 sequence reads: CASRDRVTYNSPLHF. The CDR3 DNA is TGTGCCAGCCGGGACAGGGTCACATATAATTCACCCCTCCACTTT.

The chain links TRBV7-2 to TRBJ1-6; D remains ambiguous. The CDR3 runs 16 residues. Per the germline V gene, CDR1 is SGHTA and CDR2 is FQGNSA. Deletions cut 3 bases from V and 4 bases from J, with 13 bases between. CDR3 sequence reads: CASSFQSTGYNSPLHF. CDR3 DNA: TGTGCCAGCAGCTTCCAGTCAACGGGTTATAATTCACCCCTCCACTTT.

The gene calls are TRBV14 and TRBJ2-7, with TRBD1 identical over 9 bases. Trimming cost V 3 bases and J 7 bases; bases outside gene matches: 7. Looked up from germline, CDR1 is SGHDN and CDR2 is FVKESK. The CDR3 runs 14 residues. The CDR3 is CASSQGTGKWEQYF. The CDR3 DNA reads TGTGCCAGCAGCCAGGGGACAGGGAAATGGGAGCAGTACTTC. Based on the CDR3 plus reference TRBV14 and TRBJ2-7, the full variable domain is EAGVTQFPSHSVIEKGQTVTLRCDPISGHDNLYWYRRVMGKEIKFLLHFVKESKQDESGMPNNRFLAERTGGTYSTLKVQPAELEDSGVYFCASSQGTGKWEQYFGPGTRLTVT.

This chain joins TRBV10-3 and TRBJ1-4; TRBD1 aligns across 11 bases. The CDR3 consists of 15 residues. Germline CDR1 is ENHRY and CDR2 is SYGVKD. V lost 6 bases to trimming and J lost 7 bases; unmatched junction nucleotides: 7. The CDR3 bases are TGTGCCATCAGGGCGGACAGGGGGCTTTGTGAAAAACTGTTTTTT. It specifies CAIRADRGLCEKLFF.

The chain is built from TRBV11-3 and TRBJ2-3, with 8 nucleotides matching TRBD2. Germline CDR1 and CDR2: SGHNT and YENEEA. V was pared by 6 bases and J by 10 bases, with 9 bases of the junction left unmatched. The CDR3 sequence is 13 residues long. Here the CDR3 reads CASRGGGQGPQYF. CDR3 bases: TGTGCCAGCAGGGGCGGGGGGCAAGGTCCGCAGTATTTT.

The chain combines TRBV9 with TRBJ2-3, with TRBD2 matching over 10 bases. This CDR3 region has 16 residues. Germline V gene data show CDR1 as SGDLS and CDR2 as YYNGEE. J gave up 4 bases and V 4 bases, and 9 bases lay outside the gene matches. CDR3 region: CASSPSAGGLPDTQYF. CDR3 sequence (DNA): TGTGCCAGCAGCCCATCAGCGGGGGGGCTGCCAGATACGCAGTATTTT.

This clone was seen only once. The chain links TRBV11-2 to TRBJ1-6; 9 positions match TRBD1. Germline CDR1 is SGHAT and CDR2 is FQNNGV. Trimming cost V 3 bases and J 4 bases; bases outside gene matches: 4. This CDR3 is 16 amino acids long. CDR3 residues: CASSFRTGAYNSPLHF. In DNA form, the CDR3 reads TGTGCCAGCAGCTTCCGGACAGGGGCGTATAATTCACCCCTCCACTTT.

J is TRBJ1-2 and V is TRBV19, with TRBD1 identical over 9 bases. V was pared by 7 bases and J by 7 bases, with 4 bases of the junction left unmatched. The CDR3 covers 12 residues. Germline V gives CDR1 LNHDA, CDR2 SQIVND (reference sequence). The chain's CDR3 is CASTTGGLGYTF. CDR3 nucleotide sequence: TGTGCCAGTACAACAGGGGGCCTTGGCTACACCTTC.

This sequence joins TRBV2 and TRBJ2-7; a possible D gene is TRBD1 (6 bases). The CDR3 sequence is 14 residues long. Trimming stripped 4 bases from V and 3 bases from J, with 13 bases between. CDR1 and CDR2 (germline): SNHLY, FYNNEI. The CDR3 DNA is TGTGCCAGCAGTGCGGCCTTAGGGGGCTACGAGCAGTACTTC. This codes for CASSAALGGYEQYF.

The chain links TRBV18 to TRBJ1-1; D perhaps matches TRBD1 (6 bases). Germline-derived CDR1 and CDR2 are KGHSH and LQKENI. This CDR3 spans 16 amino acids. Trimming shortened V by 0 bases and J by 6 bases, and 17 bases separated the two germline ends. CDR3 in amino acids: CASSPPGARTGAEAFF. Written as DNA, the CDR3 is TGTGCCAGCTCACCACCGGGGGCCAGGACTGGGGCTGAAGCTTTCTTT.

The V gene is TRBV4-3, the J gene TRBJ1-2; a possible D gene is TRBD1 (5 bases). The CDR3 runs to 15 residues. Between the trimmed V and J ends, which lost 1 base and 4 bases, there was a span of 13 bases. Germline loops: CDR1 LGHNA, CDR2 YSLEER. The CDR3 nucleotides are TGCGCCAGCAGCCAAGCAGGGTCTGGCGGCTATGGCTACACCTTC. This gives the protein CASSQAGSGGYGYTF.

This clone was found once. This sequence joins TRBV6-5 and TRBJ2-5; D ambiguous. Looked up from germline, CDR1 is MNHEY and CDR2 is SVGAGI. This CDR3 has 14 amino acids. Trimming removed 6 bases at V and 2 bases at J, with 13 bases between. The CDR3 sequence is CASSNGDWQETQYF. The CDR3 DNA reads as TGTGCCAGCAGCAACGGAGACTGGCAAGAGACCCAGTACTTC.

The chain joins TRBV5-6 to TRBJ1-2; 9 nucleotides line up with TRBD1. Per germline, CDR1 SGHDT and CDR2 YYEEEE. V was clipped by 4 bases and J by 3 bases; unmatched bases: 7. This CDR3 has 15 amino acids. The CDR3 sequence is CASSAGTGSYYGYTF. The CDR3 coding sequence is TGTGCCAGCAGCGCCGGGACAGGGTCTTACTATGGCTACACCTTC.

The chain recombines TRBV7-9 with TRBJ2-7, with TRBD2 as a possible D gene (6 bases). CDR1 and CDR2 (germline): SEHNR, FQNEAQ (reference sequence). Trimming removed 2 bases from V and 1 base from J, with 9 bases in between. The CDR3 contains 14 residues. This chain's CDR3 is CASSLPGTSYEQYF. CDR3 sequence (DNA): TGTGCCAGCAGCTTACCAGGGACTTCCTACGAGCAGTACTTC.

The chain couples TRBV19 to TRBJ2-1; the D gene is possibly TRBD1 (5 bases). The V and J ends lost 2 bases and 0 bases respectively, with 11 bases between them. The germline V gene encodes CDR1 LNHDA and CDR2 SQIVND (reference sequence). The CDR3 loop spans 16 amino acids. The CDR3 is CASSITGASSYNEQFF. CDR3 sequence (DNA): TGTGCCAGTAGTATAACTGGGGCTAGCTCCTACAATGAGCAGTTCTTC.